This T cell receptor (beta chain) emerged from a study of shared T cell receptors in the human thymus (dated by TCRdb to about 2021). The study in broad terms: The study examined how self-reactive, shared T-cell receptor alpha chains are generated in the human thymus.

Library preparation used the immunoSEQ multiplex PCR assay. TCRdb stores this immuneACCESS table with in-frame sequences only. Part of the clones is absent; in the studies checked, under half of the shortfall reflects unresolved V genes, and no reason is known for the rest. The sample table records 600,000 or so clones; over 75% of these occur just once. The ten biggest clones cover just under 0.0095% of the sample. V and J lose 4 bases and 10 bases, and a span of 17 bases separates them. CDR1 and CDR2 are drawn from the germline V gene: SGHDT, YYEEEE. Taken from cysteine to phenylalanine, the CDR3 has 14 residues. Of the read, only the CDR3 DNA is kept; its 42 bases are in frame from base 1. This clone was observed a handful of times. Its antigen remains undetermined. No much larger clonotype is one base removed from it; base qualities were not supplied. The same sample was also studied in work on human thymus T cells. Drawing on the second study: In Finland, the donors were immunologically healthy infants who were having open corrective cardiac surgery for congenital heart defects. The thymus tissue came from surgical resects taken out during corrective cardiac surgery. Biased V and J gene segment usage appeared to be present in both thymic and peripheral blood repertoires. Highly overlapping thymic TCR repertoires among unrelated individuals were reported in the related research. TCR alpha and beta repertoires from roughly 8 infant thymus samples and a few related peripheral blood samples were characterized in the study. The infant donors were about 6 to 244 days old, and the cohort included several males and two females. Thymocytes were released mechanically from tissue and stored at -70 °C as pellets of about 9-32 million cells. A QIAsymphony instrument was used to extract genomic DNA from frozen cell pellets. Using the immunoSEQ multiplex PCR assay, the TCRB and TCRAD loci were amplified from a standardized quantity of quality-controlled genomic DNA. Amplicons spanned the V(D)J region at a length sufficient to cover the CDR3 and identify V and J genes. Through the commercial immunoSEQ service, the amplicons were sequenced on an Illumina platform. Primer bias and sequencing errors were corrected as previously described, and TCRAD and TCRB were defined on the basis of the IMGT database. Repertoires were analysed with immunoSEQ Analyzer 3.0 and VDJTools, covering basic statistics, V/J segment usage, diversity estimates, rarefaction and pairwise overlap. Diversity was estimated with Chao1, ChaoE, Efron-Thisted, Shannon and inverse Simpson indices, and also on datasets down-sampled to the smallest sample. For repertoire overlap, CDR3 nucleotide sequence, V gene and J gene had to match strictly, and clustering was done by Jaccard-based multidimensional scaling. On average, thymus samples gave 750,000 to 950,000 unique TCRB clonotypes, whereas blood samples gave 75,000 to 85,000.

The V gene is TRBV5-6 and the J gene is TRBJ1-4, with the D gene not clear enough to name. Sequenced sample: thymocytes. The clonotype originates from a boy under two years old with a congenital heart defect. Donor details come from another sample of the same person, matched by shared clones. The DNA sequence is given as TGTGCCAGCAGCATAACGACGGGGAGTGGAAAACTGTTTTTT. The resulting protein is CASSITTGSGKLFF.